These T cell receptor beta chains were read from a single sample in a study of blood T cell repertoires in COVID-19. Libraries were prepared by immunoSEQ multiplex PCR; TCRdb keeps only in-frame clonotypes and omits some of them. The data contain over 150,000 clones, approximately 84% of them singletons. The sequencing sample was made of PBMCs or T cells enriched from blood (not recorded which). These receptors originate from a woman younger than 45 who had recovered from COVID-19. CDR3s include the opening cysteine and the closing phenylalanine or tryptophan. A D gene is named only where the DNA matches it firmly. Clone size appears in some rows only: once, few, many, or a class for an expanded clone.

v_gene,d_gene,abundance,j_gene,CDR3nt,CDR3aa
TRBV7-2,TRBD2,few,TRBJ2-2,TGTGCCAGCAGCCTAGCGGGGGGGAACACCGGGGAGCTGTTTTTT,CASSLAGGNTGELFF
TRBV7-9,-,-,TRBJ2-3,TGTGCCAGCAGCTTAGCAGCGGGCCTGCAGTATTTT,CASSLAAGLQYF
TRBV28,-,few,TRBJ1-6,TGTGCCACGGGGGGTATTCGTTCACCCCTCCACTTT,CATGGIRSPLHF
TRBV7-2,TRBD2,-,TRBJ2-5,TGTGCCAGCAGCCCGAGCGGGGGGCCCCCAGAGACCCAGTACTTC,CASSPSGGPPETQYF
TRBV5-4,TRBD1,-,TRBJ2-6,TGTGCCAGCAGCCACCGGACAGGGCACTCTGGGGCCAACGTCCTGACTTTC,CASSHRTGHSGANVLTF
TRBV27,TRBD2,-,TRBJ2-5,TGTGCCAGCAGTGCCCGGGGGGTTGGAGAGACCCAGTACTTC,CASSARGVGETQYF
TRBV6-5,-,-,TRBJ2-2,TGTGCCAGCAGTTACCCCCTGTCCGGGGAGCTGTTTTTT,CASSYPLSGELFF
TRBV25-1,TRBD2,-,TRBJ2-2,TGTGCCACCGGGAGGGGGACTAGCGGGAGAATTTTCCCCGGGGAGCTGTTTTTT,CATGRGTSGRIFPGELFF
TRBV20-1,TRBD1,-,TRBJ2-1,TGCAGTGCGGGTGACAGGGTTGAGCAGTTCTTC,CSAGDRVEQFF
TRBV19,-,-,TRBJ1-1,TGTGCCAGTAGTACCCAACTCACTGAAGCTTTCTTT,CASSTQLTEAFF
TRBV7-7,TRBD2,-,TRBJ2-5,TGTGCTAGCAGCTTAATTACTAGCGGGGGGGCAAGGCAAGAGACCCAGTACTTC,CASSLITSGGARQETQYF
TRBV4-2,TRBD2,-,TRBJ2-1,TGTGCCACCTTGGGGCGGGAGGACAATGAGCAGTTCTTC,CATLGREDNEQFF
TRBV2,-,-,TRBJ2-1,TGTGCCAGCAGTGACGCAGGGGTATACAATGAGCAGTTCTTC,CASSDAGVYNEQFF
TRBV5-8,TRBD1,-,TRBJ1-2,TGTGCCAGCAGCCCCTATCCCGGGACAGGGCTCGGCTACACCTTC,CASSPYPGTGLGYTF
TRBV28,TRBD1,-,TRBJ1-2,TGTGCCAGCAGATCCGGACAGGGCCCCCATCTGGATTATGGCTACACCTTC,CASRSGQGPHLDYGYTF
TRBV11-2,TRBD1,-,TRBJ1-2,TGTGCCAGCAGCTTACGTCCACAGGGGGGCTATGGCTACACCTTC,CASSLRPQGGYGYTF
TRBV11-3,TRBD2,-,TRBJ2-1,TGTGCCAGCAGCTTAGGGGGTAGCGGGAGGTACAATGAGCAGTTCTTC,CASSLGGSGRYNEQFF
TRBV7-3,TRBD1,-,TRBJ2-1,TGTGCCAGCACCCCGGGACAGGGGCCGTATGAGCAGTTCTTC,CASTPGQGPYEQFF
TRBV29-1,-,-,TRBJ1-2,TGCAGCGTTGAAGATCGGTCAGGTCCTCACTATGGCTACACCTTC,CSVEDRSGPHYGYTF
TRBV5-1,TRBD1,-,TRBJ1-3,TGCGCCAGCAGCGGAAGACAGGGGTCCTCTGGAAACACCATATATTTT,CASSGRQGSSGNTIYF
TRBV6-5,-,-,TRBJ2-7,TGTGCCAGCAGTTACAGTCGGGGACTTCCAGGCGAGCAGTACTTC,CASSYSRGLPGEQYF
TRBV5-1,-,-,TRBJ1-1,TGCGCCAGCAGCTTGTGGTCAGGGAACACTGAAGCTTTCTTT,CASSLWSGNTEAFF
TRBV18,TRBD2,-,TRBJ2-5,TGTGCCAGCTCACCCCTGGGGCCGGGACTAGCGGCCCGGGAGACCCAGTACTTC,CASSPLGPGLAARETQYF
TRBV10-3,-,-,TRBJ2-1,TGTGCCATCAGTGAGTCGGGTAGCAACGGTGAGCAGTTCTTC,CAISESGSNGEQFF
TRBV12-5,TRBD1,once,TRBJ1-3,TGTGCTAGTGGTTTGGTCTTAGGACAGGGAATAAGAAACACCATATATTTT,CASGLVLGQGIRNTIYF
TRBV4-2,TRBD2,-,TRBJ2-3,TGTGCCAGCAGCCAATCCGCCCAGCGGGGGCGGGATACGCAGTATTTT,CASSQSAQRGRDTQYF
TRBV18,TRBD2,-,TRBJ2-3,TGTGCCAGCTCACTTCCCACCGGGACTAGCGGTGGCGGGACGCAGTATTTT,CASSLPTGTSGGGTQYF
TRBV27,TRBD1,-,TRBJ1-1,TGTGCCAGCAGACCCCGACAGGGTGAAGCTTTCTTT,CASRPRQGEAFF
TRBV4-2,TRBD2,-,TRBJ2-5,TGTGCCAGCAGACCACTAGCGGGGGGTATACAAGAGACCCAGTACTTC,CASRPLAGGIQETQYF
TRBV6-5,-,-,TRBJ1-3,TGTGCCAGCAGTGACTCACAAGGAAACACCATATATTTT,CASSDSQGNTIYF
TRBV11-2,-,-,TRBJ1-4,TGTGCCAGCAGCCAACAAGGCAGGGCTGAAAAACTGTTTTTT,CASSQQGRAEKLFF
TRBV6-6,-,once,TRBJ2-5,TGTGCCAGCAGGCGGACGGAGGTTACGGAGACCCAGTACTTC,CASRRTEVTETQYF
TRBV6-5,TRBD1,-,TRBJ2-2,TGTGCCAGCAGAACCGGGACAGGGGACACCGGGGAGCTGTTTTTT,CASRTGTGDTGELFF
TRBV9,-,-,TRBJ2-7,TGTGCCAGCAGCGTAGATTCCAATCCTACCTACGAGCAGTACTTC,CASSVDSNPTYEQYF
TRBV5-4,TRBD2,-,TRBJ2-1,TGTGCCAGCAGCTACCCTCGGCTAGCGGGAAGCAATGAGCAGTTCTTC,CASSYPRLAGSNEQFF
TRBV27,-,-,TRBJ1-5,TGTGCCAGCAGTTTAGCGTCCCCCGGGGATCAGCCCCAGCATTTT,CASSLASPGDQPQHF
TRBV2,-,-,TRBJ1-5,TGTGCCAGCAATATAAACAGGGATCAGCCCCAGCATTTT,CASNINRDQPQHF
TRBV7-2,-,-,TRBJ1-5,TGTGCCAGCAGCCCGTTCGTCATCGGGGTGGGCAATCAGCCCCAGCATTTT,CASSPFVIGVGNQPQHF
TRBV30,TRBD2,-,TRBJ2-5,TGTGCCTGGACTAAGGGACTAGCGGTCCAAGAGACCCAGTACTTC,CAWTKGLAVQETQYF
TRBV7-3,-,-,TRBJ2-1,TGTGCCAGCAGTATCGACAAGAGCTCCTACAATGAGCAGTTCTTC,CASSIDKSSYNEQFF
TRBV18,TRBD1,-,TRBJ2-1,TGTGCCAGCTCGGACCGACAGGGGGCTGGGGAGCAGTTCTTC,CASSDRQGAGEQFF
TRBV28,TRBD1,-,TRBJ1-5,TGTGCCAGCAGCTCCATCTATGACAGGGGTAGGGGACAGCCCCAGCATTTT,CASSSIYDRGRGQPQHF
TRBV7-9,-,-,TRBJ2-1,TGTGCCAGCATTCGACAGCATCCCCTATCCAATGAGCAGTTCTTC,CASIRQHPLSNEQFF
TRBV2,-,-,TRBJ2-5,TGTGCCAGCGCTCTAGTGGAGGGGGAGACCCAGTACTTC,CASALVEGETQYF
TRBV28,TRBD2,-,TRBJ2-2,TGTGCCAGCAGTTTCAGTGGTTCGGGAGGGAGGATGTTTTTT,CASSFSGSGGRMFF
TRBV4-2,-,-,TRBJ1-6,TGTGCCAGCAGCCAAGATGTGTCGGGGAGCAATTCACCCCTCCACTTT,CASSQDVSGSNSPLHF
TRBV6-5,TRBD1,-,TRBJ2-7,TGTGCCAGCAGTCTCGACAGGGGCTACGAGCAGTACTTC,CASSLDRGYEQYF
TRBV28,TRBD2,-,TRBJ2-1,TGTGCCAGCATACAACGGGAGGATCGCCACAATGAGCAGTTCTTC,CASIQREDRHNEQFF
TRBV5-1,TRBD2,once,TRBJ2-1,TGCGCCAGCAGCTTCCCTTCTAGCGGGAGTAACTCCGCCTACAATGAGCAGTTCTTC,CASSFPSSGSNSAYNEQFF
TRBV7-8,TRBD2,once,TRBJ2-5,TGTGCCAGCAGCCCCCGGGGGGGCGTGGAGACCCAGTACTTC,CASSPRGGVETQYF
TRBV13,-,-,TRBJ1-5,TGTGCCAGCAGTCCCGGTGGAGGTCGATCCAATCAGCCCCAGCATTTT,CASSPGGGRSNQPQHF
TRBV2,TRBD1,-,TRBJ2-5,TGTGCCACCTCAGGGGGTCAGGGGGCTGAGACCCAGTACTTC,CATSGGQGAETQYF
TRBV28,TRBD1,-,TRBJ1-5,TGTGCCAGCAGTTTAAGGGGGACAGGGTCTCAGCCCCAGCATTTT,CASSLRGTGSQPQHF
TRBV25-1,-,once,TRBJ1-2,TGTGCCAGCAGTGATGGGGGGGGTTTCGACACCTTC,CASSDGGGFDTF
TRBV12-3/TRBV12-4,-,-,TRBJ2-5,TGTGCCAGCAGTTTCGGAGGCGGAGAGACCCAGTACTTC,CASSFGGGETQYF
TRBV5-4,-,-,TRBJ1-1,TGTGCCAGCAGCCAACAGGGACAGAACACTGAAGCTTTCTTT,CASSQQGQNTEAFF
TRBV7-9,-,-,TRBJ1-2,TGTGCCAGCAGCTCGGGTGCTGGCTATGGCTACACCTTC,CASSSGAGYGYTF
TRBV10-3,TRBD1,few,TRBJ2-3,TGTGCCATCAGCGAACAGGGGGCGCCGAATACGCAGTATTTT,CAISEQGAPNTQYF
TRBV28,TRBD2,-,TRBJ2-7,TGTGCCAGCATTCCTTCCGGGACTAGCGGGAGGGTCCCGGGGGAGCAGTACTTC,CASIPSGTSGRVPGEQYF